This passage covers 24 T cell receptor beta chains from one sample sequenced in a study of PD-L1 blockade in urothelial cancer. Time point meaning: peripheral blood 6 weeks after treatment start. Here immunoSEQ multiplex PCR was the method, and the copy in TCRdb shows in-frame clones only, minus some. Of just under 45,000 clones in the sample, around 82% were seen once. Sample: PBMCs, taken around atezolizumab (anti-PD-L1) treatment. The origin of the receptors is a man aged 60-69 years with urothelial cancer.

This clone has a single count. The gene calls are TRBV27 and TRBJ2-5; D is unresolved. Trimming removed 0 bases from V and 3 bases from J, with 2 bases in between. The CDR3 loop spans 12 amino acids. CDR1 and CDR2 from the germline V gene are MNHEY and SMNVEV (reference sequence). The CDR3 sequence: CASSLSKETQYF. The CDR3 nucleotides are TGTGCCAGCAGTTTATCTAAAGAGACCCAGTACTTC.

This chain uses TRBV6-1 with TRBJ1-1; 9 bases are a match to TRBD1. The CDR3 is 15 amino acids. With V trimmed by 2 bases and J by 5 bases, 6 bases remained unmatched. The germline V gene encodes CDR1 MNHNS and CDR2 SASEGT. CDR3 region: CASSEISGQGTEAFF. As DNA, the CDR3 is TGTGCCAGCAGTGAAATCTCAGGACAGGGGACTGAAGCTTTCTTT.

The chain has TRBV11-1 and TRBJ1-1; TRBD1 matches 12 bases. There are 15 residues in the CDR3. J gave up 5 bases and V 4 bases, and 5 bases lay outside the gene matches. Germline CDR1 reads SGHAT; CDR2 reads FQDESV (reference sequence). CDR3 bases: TGTGCCAGCAGCTGGGGACAGGGGGCGATGACTGAAGCTTTCTTT. It encodes CASSWGQGAMTEAFF.

The chain couples TRBV14 to TRBJ1-6; TRBD1 matches at 7 bases. Germline-derived CDR1 and CDR2 are SGHDN and FVKESK. Unmatched junction bases numbered 5, after V lost 3 bases and J lost 3 bases. The CDR3 is made up of 16 amino acids. The CDR3 sequence is CASSQGQRFYNSPLHF. The CDR3 DNA sequence: TGTGCCAGCAGCCAGGGACAGAGATTCTATAATTCACCCCTCCACTTT. The whole variable domain, filled in from reference TRBV14 and TRBJ1-6, reads EAGVTQFPSHSVIEKGQTVTLRCDPISGHDNLYWYRRVMGKEIKFLLHFVKESKQDESGMPNNRFLAERTGGTYSTLKVQPAELEDSGVYFCASSQGQRFYNSPLHFGNGTRLTVT.

The V call is TRBV2, the J call TRBJ2-1; 8 nucleotides align to TRBD2. The CDR3 loop spans 15 amino acids. Looked up from germline, CDR1 is SNHLY and CDR2 is FYNNEI. After removal of 6 bases from V and 5 bases from J, the junction contained 9 bases not matched to a gene. CDR3 amino acids: CASRGSGGRHNEQFF. In DNA form, the CDR3 reads TGTGCCAGCAGAGGTTCGGGGGGGCGCCACAATGAGCAGTTCTTC. The full variable domain, completed using reference TRBV2 and TRBJ2-1, is EPEVTQTPSHQVTQMGQEVILRCVPISNHLYFYWYRQILGQKVEFLVSFYNNEISEKSEIFDDQFSVERPDGSNFTLKIRSTKLEDSAMYFCASRGSGGRHNEQFFGPGTRLTVL.

This clone was recorded only once. V is TRBV19 and J is TRBJ1-1; D is perhaps TRBD1 (5 bases). With 7 bases removed from V and 4 bases from J, the gap between germline ends came to 19 bases. From germline, CDR1 is LNHDA and CDR2 SQIVND (reference sequence). This CDR3 has 15 residues. The CDR3 nucleotides are TGTGCCAGTAAATTGCGGGGGGGGTCCCCCACTGAAGCTTTCTTT. It codes for CASKLRGGSPTEAFF.

V and J are TRBV28 and TRBJ1-1; D remains ambiguous. The CDR3 totals 13 residues. Germline V gene lookup returns CDR1 MDHEN and CDR2 SYDVKM. Trimming took 5 bases from V and 1 from J, leaving 8 bases between them. The CDR3: CASSPPWNTEAFF. In DNA form, the CDR3 reads TGTGCCAGCAGTCCCCCTTGGAACACTGAAGCTTTCTTT. The full variable domain, rest sourced from reference TRBV28 and TRBJ1-1, is DVKVTQSSRYLVKRTGEKVFLECVQDMDHENMFWYRQDPGLGLRLIYFSYDVKMKEKGDIPEGYSVSREKKERFSLILESASTNQTSMYLCASSPPWNTEAFFGQGTRLTVV.

This clone was detected only once. The chain recombines TRBV7-2 with TRBJ2-7; no reliable D call. CDR1 SGHTA and CDR2 FQGNSA come from the germline V gene. Trimming cost V 1 base and J 2 bases, with 6 bases left between them. The CDR3 has 13 amino acids. The chain's CDR3 is CASSLVSPYEQYF. CDR3 nucleotides: TGTGCCAGCAGCTTAGTTTCTCCCTACGAGCAGTACTTC. Drawing the rest from reference TRBV7-2 and TRBJ2-7, the complete variable domain is GAGVSQSPSNKVTEKGKDVELRCDPISGHTALYWYRQSLGQGLEFLIYFQGNSAPDKSGLPSDRFSAERTGGSVSTLTIQRTQQEDSAVYLCASSLVSPYEQYFGPGTRLTVT.

The V gene is TRBV5-6, the J gene TRBJ2-2; D uncertain. The CDR3 consists of 12 residues. Germline CDR1 reads SGHDT; CDR2 reads YYEEEE. V was trimmed by 4 bases and J by 9 bases, leaving 10 bases between them. The CDR3, as DNA: TGTGCCAGCAGCCTATCTTCCTGGGAGCTGTTTTTT. Translation: CASSLSSWELFF.

The genes are TRBV6-6 and TRBJ2-7, with 9 bases matching TRBD2. V was pared by 6 bases and J by 7 bases, with 7 bases of the junction left unmatched. The CDR3 totals 13 residues. Per the germline V gene, CDR1 is MNHNY and CDR2 is SVGAGI (reference sequence). CDR3 coding DNA: TGTGCCAGCAGCCTCGGACTAGCGTTTGAGCAGTACTTC. Encoded protein: CASSLGLAFEQYF.

DNA for the CDR3: TGTGCCAGTAGTATTCAGGGGGAGGCAAAAGCCAAAAACATTCAGTACTTC. Its protein is CASSIQGEAKAKNIQYF. The chain couples TRBV19 to TRBJ2-4, with D possibly TRBD1 on 7 matching bases. There are 17 residues in the CDR3. V was shortened by 3 bases and J by 0 bases, with 15 bases between the two germline ends. Germline CDR1 and CDR2: LNHDA and SQIVND (reference sequence).

The chain couples TRBV5-1 to TRBJ1-1; a possible D gene is TRBD1 (6 bases). V dropped 0 bases and J dropped 6 bases, with 15 bases sitting between them. The CDR3 is 15 amino acids. Per the germline V gene, CDR1 is SGHRS and CDR2 is YFSETQ. In DNA form, the CDR3 reads TGCGCCAGCAGCTTGGCACAGGGCAATTTCGCTGAAGCTTTCTTT. Translating gives CASSLAQGNFAEAFF.

The chain has TRBV7-2 and TRBJ1-3; 10 bases line up with TRBD1. Germline V gives CDR1 SGHTA, CDR2 FQGNSA. J lost 4 bases, V lost 1 base, and 7 bases had no gene match. The CDR3 spans 17 residues. This CDR3 is CASSLGGQGLSGNTIYF. For the CDR3, the DNA is TGTGCCAGCAGCTTAGGGGGACAGGGGTTGAGCGGAAACACCATATATTTT.

V usage is TRBV27 and J usage is TRBJ2-7, with a possible D match to TRBD2 (6 bases). V was clipped by 5 bases and J by 2 bases, with 10 bases between them. The CDR3 has 13 amino acids. CDR1 is MNHEY, CDR2 SMNVEV, per germline (reference sequence). The CDR3 region is CASSPWGAYEQYF. The CDR3 DNA reads TGTGCCAGCAGTCCGTGGGGGGCCTACGAGCAGTACTTC.

This clone has just a few counts. The rearrangement joins TRBV15 to TRBJ2-3; D is perhaps TRBD2 (6 bases). CDR3 size: 16 residues. Deletions cut 3 bases from V and 1 base from J, with 14 bases between. CDR1 LNHNV and CDR2 YYDKDF come from the germline V gene (reference sequence). This CDR3 is CATSSGRLVGTDTQYF. The DNA for the CDR3 is TGTGCCACCAGCAGCGGGAGACTAGTGGGCACAGATACGCAGTATTTT.

The chain employs TRBV27 and TRBJ2-7, with a tentative D call TRBD1 (5 bases). This CDR3 contains 14 residues. Germline CDR1 MNHEY, CDR2 SMNVEV (reference sequence). The ends were cut back, 8 bases at V and 0 bases at J, with 14 bases in the middle. Here the CDR3 reads CASGPLGLSYEQYF. As DNA, the CDR3 is TGTGCCAGCGGGCCTCTGGGGCTCTCCTACGAGCAGTACTTC.

The chain is built from TRBV30 and TRBJ2-3; tentative D call: TRBD1 (6 bases). CDR3 size: 14 residues. Trimming removed 5 bases at V and 5 bases at J, with 17 bases between. Germline loops: CDR1 GTSNPN, CDR2 SVGIG (reference sequence). CDR3 bases: TGTGCCTGGGTCTCAGGGGTCGAGGGAGATACGCAGTATTTT. It is translated as CAWVSGVEGDTQYF.

The V call is TRBV5-1, the J call TRBJ2-7; 9 positions match TRBD2. V lost 4 bases and J lost 2; bases outside the gene matches: 4. The CDR3 totals 14 residues. Germline values: CDR1 SGHRS, CDR2 YFSETQ. This CDR3 reads CASSTLAGAYEQYF. For the CDR3, the DNA is TGCGCCAGCAGCACTTTAGCGGGGGCCTACGAGCAGTACTTC.

This clone occurred many times. The chain carries TRBV11-2 and TRBJ1-6; D might be TRBD1 (6 bases). CDR1 is SGHAT and CDR2 is FQNNGV in the germline V gene. The CDR3 is made up of 13 amino acids. Trimming stripped 5 bases from V and 8 bases from J, with 10 bases between. CDR3 region: CASSLDRYSPLHF. The CDR3 region has the DNA TGTGCCAGCAGCCTCGACAGGTATTCACCCCTCCACTTT.

The genes are TRBV5-1 and TRBJ2-5, with 8 positions matching TRBD1. CDR3 length: 12 residues. Germline loops: CDR1 SGHRS, CDR2 YFSETQ. The V and J ends lost 0 bases and 10 bases, in that order; junction bases with no gene match: 2. CDR3 sequence: CASSLGQGIQYF. The CDR3 DNA follows: TGCGCCAGCAGCTTGGGACAGGGGATCCAGTACTTC.

This sequence joins TRBV5-6 and TRBJ2-7; D is ambiguous. Germline V gene sequence: CDR1 SGHDT, CDR2 YYEEEE. The CDR3 spans 13 residues. V lost 4 bases and J lost 3, with 11 bases in between. In nucleotides, the CDR3 is TGTGCCAGCAGCCCGGGTCCTTTCTACGAGCAGTACTTC. Translated, it gives CASSPGPFYEQYF. Full variable domain (outside the CDR3, taken from reference TRBV5-6 and TRBJ2-7): DAGVTQSPTHLIKTRGQQVTLRCSPKSGHDTVSWYQQALGQGPQFIFQYYEEEERQRGNFPDRFSGHQFPNYSSELNVNALLLGDSALYLCASSPGPFYEQYFGPGTRLTVT.

The chain has TRBV7-8 and TRBJ2-1; 8 nucleotides align to TRBD2. Looked up from germline, CDR1 is SGHVS and CDR2 is FQNEAQ. J lost 5 bases, V lost 4 bases, and 7 bases had no gene match. This CDR3 contains 15 residues. For the CDR3, the DNA is TGTGCCAGCAGCTACTTAGCGGGGTCCGACAATGAGCAGTTCTTC. This gives the protein CASSYLAGSDNEQFF. Together with reference TRBV7-8 and TRBJ2-1, the CDR3 gives the full variable domain: GAGVSQSPRYKVAKRGQDVALRCDPISGHVSLFWYQQALGQGPEFLTYFQNEAQLDKSGLPSDRFFAERPEGSVSTLKIQRTQQEDSAVYLCASSYLAGSDNEQFFGPGTRLTVL.

V and J are TRBV5-4 and TRBJ1-1, with TRBD1 matching 8 bases. V lost 0 bases, J lost 6 bases, and 1 base stayed unmatched. This CDR3 region has 13 residues. Germline CDR1 reads SGHNT; CDR2 reads YYREEE (reference sequence). CDR3 amino acids: CASSLAGGSEAFF. CDR3 nucleotides: TGTGCCAGCAGCTTGGCAGGGGGCTCTGAAGCTTTCTTT.

Comments on this clone: The junction shows a germline mismatch at one end, possibly a read error. The chain combines TRBV29-1 with TRBJ2-6; D may be TRBD1 (5 bases). The germline V gene has CDR1 SQVTM and CDR2 ANQGSEA. The CDR3 is 15 amino acids. CDR3 nucleotides: TGCAGCGCTGAAGTTTACAAGGGGGGGGCCAACGTCCTGACTTTC. It is translated as CSAEVYKGGANVLTF.